The 15 T cell receptor beta chains reported below all come from one sample, sequenced in a study of T cell responses to AZD1222 COVID-19 vaccine. Clones were sequenced by immunoSEQ multiplex PCR, and TCRdb holds only the in-frame ones, with some missing. The sample records approximately 150,000 clones, about nine tenths being singletons. Sequences were derived from peripheral blood, sampled on day 0 of AZD1222 vaccination. Receptor source: an adult in good health.

This clone was seen a single time. This sequence joins TRBV20-1 and TRBJ2-7; D remains unclear. CDR1 DFQATT and CDR2 SNEGSKA come from the germline V gene (reference sequence). The V end lost 3 bases, the J end lost 0 bases, and 6 bases lay between the germline ends. CDR3 length: 12 amino acids. The CDR3 DNA sequence: TGCAGTGCTAGTCTCCTCTCCTACGAGCAGTACTTC. Encoded protein: CSASLLSYEQYF.

V and J are TRBV5-1 and TRBJ2-2; 9 positions agree with TRBD1. Losses at the gene ends were 0 bases for V and 2 bases for J; bases not matched to a gene: 8. The CDR3 consists of 18 residues. Germline assignment: CDR1 SGHRS and CDR2 YFSETQ. The CDR3 is CASSLATGGLTNTGELFF. Written as DNA, the CDR3 is TGCGCCAGCAGCTTGGCCACAGGGGGCCTTACTAACACCGGGGAGCTGTTTTTT.

The chain recombines TRBV19 with TRBJ2-1; a weak D match, TRBD2 (7 bases). V dropped 8 bases and J dropped 7 bases, with 21 bases sitting between them. This CDR3 is 15 amino acids long. Germline V gene data show CDR1 as LNHDA and CDR2 as SQIVND (reference sequence). DNA for the CDR3: TGTGCCAGTTCCCGAGGCGCGGGGGCTACGAATGAGCAGTTCTTC. The encoded protein is CASSRGAGATNEQFF.

The genes are TRBV7-3 and TRBJ2-1, with TRBD2 identical over 8 bases. In germline, CDR1 is SGHTA, CDR2 FQGTGA. V lost 0 bases, J lost 3 bases, and 10 bases stayed unmatched. The CDR3 contains 18 residues. The CDR3 here is CASSLTPSRRGDYNEQFF. The CDR3 bases are TGTGCCAGCAGCTTAACCCCGTCTCGGCGGGGGGACTACAATGAGCAGTTCTTC.

The V call is TRBV14, the J call TRBJ2-3; D gene ambiguous. V lost 1 base and J lost 0, with 8 bases in between. The CDR3 loop spans 15 amino acids. Germline CDR1 and CDR2: SGHDN and FVKESK. The CDR3 loop reads CASSQAGRSTDTQYF. In DNA, the CDR3 is TGTGCCAGCAGCCAAGCGGGTCGGAGCACAGATACGCAGTATTTT. Variable domain in full (rest from reference TRBV14 and TRBJ2-3): EAGVTQFPSHSVIEKGQTVTLRCDPISGHDNLYWYRRVMGKEIKFLLHFVKESKQDESGMPNNRFLAERTGGTYSTLKVQPAELEDSGVYFCASSQAGRSTDTQYFGPGTRLTVL.

The rearrangement uses TRBV3-1 (or the pseudogene TRBV3-2) and TRBJ2-7, with TRBD2 matching 14 bases. The CDR3 runs 19 residues. With 0 bases clipped from V and 1 base from J, the junction kept 8 bases outside the gene matches. CDR1 and CDR2 (germline): LGHDT, YNNKEL (reference sequence). CDR3 bases: TGTGCCAGCAGCCAAGAGCGACTAGCGGGGGGGCCTGTTTCCTACGAGCAGTACTTC. Its translation is CASSQERLAGGPVSYEQYF.

The chain joins TRBV6-5 to TRBJ2-3; 13 bases agree with TRBD2. J gave up 5 bases and V 6 bases, and 5 bases lay outside the gene matches. The germline V gene encodes CDR1 MNHEY and CDR2 SVGAGI. The CDR3 spans 15 residues. DNA of the CDR3: TGTGCCAGCAGCGAGGGACTAGCGGGGAAAGATACGCAGTATTTT. It codes for CASSEGLAGKDTQYF.

The chain has TRBV5-1 and TRBJ2-5; possibly TRBD1 for D (6 bases). The CDR3 covers 15 residues. Germline CDR1 and CDR2: SGHRS and YFSETQ. Deletions cut 0 bases from V and 5 bases from J, with 14 bases between. The CDR3 DNA sequence: TGCGCCAGCAGCTTGGACGGGACATATGTGGAGACCCAGTACTTC. This sequence encodes CASSLDGTYVETQYF.

The chain is built from TRBV9 and TRBJ2-3, with D perhaps assigned TRBD1 or TRBD2 (6 bases each). This CDR3 is built from 14 residues. Between the trimmed V and J ends, which lost 2 bases and 2 bases, there was a span of 9 bases. Germline-derived CDR1 and CDR2 are SGDLS and YYNGEE. The CDR3 sequence is CASSVRGDTDTQYF. For the CDR3, the DNA is TGTGCCAGCAGCGTGAGGGGGGACACAGATACGCAGTATTTT.

This chain connects TRBV19 to TRBJ2-2; TRBD2 might be the D (5 bases). The CDR3 sequence is 15 residues long. Trimming took 8 bases from V and 8 from J, leaving 21 bases between them. Germline V gene sequence: CDR1 LNHDA, CDR2 SQIVND (reference sequence). The CDR3 loop reads CASATTAWGEGELFF. In DNA, the CDR3 is TGTGCCAGTGCCACAACAGCGTGGGGAGAAGGGGAGCTGTTTTTT.

The chain links TRBV11-1 to TRBJ2-5, with D tentatively TRBD1 or TRBD2 (5 bases each). V lost 5 bases and J lost 5, with 12 bases in between. The germline CDR1 and CDR2 sequences are SGHAT and FQDESV (reference sequence). The CDR3 has 13 amino acids. This CDR3 is CASSPGTRETQYF. CDR3 DNA sequence: TGTGCCAGCAGCCCGGGGACCCGGGAGACCCAGTACTTC.

This chain links TRBV15 with TRBJ1-1; 8 bases are shared with TRBD1. V gave up 8 bases and J gave up 4 bases; unmatched junction bases: 9. The CDR3 sequence is 14 residues long. Germline lookup yields CDR1 LNHNV and CDR2 YYDKDF (reference sequence). The CDR3 nucleotides read TGTGCCACCCGACAGGGGATGGGCGGCACTGAAGCTTTCTTT. Translating it yields CATRQGMGGTEAFF. Complete variable domain (other parts from reference TRBV15 and TRBJ1-1): DAMVIQNPRYQVTQFGKPVTLSCSQTLNHNVMYWYQQKSSQAPKLLFHYYDKDFNNEADTPDNFQSRRPNTSFCFLDIRSPGLGDTAMYLCATRQGMGGTEAFFGQGTRLTVV.

The gene calls are TRBV9 and TRBJ2-1; TRBD2 matches at 10 bases. Losses at the gene ends were 0 bases for V and 6 bases for J; bases not matched to a gene: 3. Looked up from germline, CDR1 is SGDLS and CDR2 is YYNGEE. This CDR3 spans 15 amino acids. The CDR3 DNA reads TGTGCCAGCAGCGTAGCACTAGCGGGGTTCAATGAGCAGTTCTTC. As protein: CASSVALAGFNEQFF.

The chain has TRBV4-3 and TRBJ2-3; 11 nucleotides line up with TRBD2. Trimming at V came to 0 bases and at J to 6 bases, leaving 8 bases not matched to a gene. CDR1 LGHNA and CDR2 YSLEER come from the germline V gene. This CDR3 is built from 17 residues. CDR3 sequence reads: CASSQESLAGGRDTQYF. The CDR3 DNA reads TGCGCCAGCAGCCAAGAATCCCTAGCGGGGGGCCGGGATACGCAGTATTTT.

This clone was seen more than once but under ten times. As DNA, the CDR3 is TGTGCCAGCAGCGCACAGGGGGTAGGGCAGCCCCAGCATTTT. Translation: CASSAQGVGQPQHF. This sequence joins TRBV7-9 and TRBJ1-5; 8 positions agree with TRBD1. The CDR3 spans 14 residues. Germline CDR1 reads SEHNR; CDR2 reads FQNEAQ (reference sequence). J was trimmed by 7 bases and V by 5 bases; bases with no gene match: 7.